Below are 32 T cell receptor beta chains sequenced from a single sample in a study of CD8+ T cells in alopecia areata. The sequencing template was cDNA reverse transcribed from extracted RNA. The data were produced by immunoSEQ multiplex PCR, yet TCRdb's version contains in-frame clones alone and is incomplete. The table has 15,000 to 20,000 clones, approximately 70% seen once. Lesional scalp punch biopsies and peripheral blood came from alopecia areata patients. Sample: skin, taken at week 0. The origin of the receptors is a human donor with alopecia areata.

The sample holds a few counts of this clone. J is TRBJ1-1 and V is TRBV6-6; no definite D call. Germline-derived CDR1 and CDR2 are MNHNY and SVGAGI (reference sequence). The CDR3 extends over 15 amino acids. The V end lost 1 base, the J end lost 3 bases, and 12 bases lay between the germline ends. CDR3 in DNA: TGTGCCAGCAGTTACTTTCGTCTGATGGACACTGAAGCTTTCTTT. Translated, it gives CASSYFRLMDTEAFF.

The chain recombines TRBV6-5 with TRBJ1-6; D uncertain. The CDR3 covers 15 residues. Between the trimmed V and J ends, which lost 5 bases and 6 bases, there was a span of 14 bases. The germline V gene encodes CDR1 MNHEY and CDR2 SVGAGI. DNA for the CDR3: TGTGCCAGCAGTGCCTCCCTGACGGCTAATTCACCCCTCCACTTT. Translating it yields CASSASLTANSPLHF.

This clone was recorded a few times. The chain recombines TRBV11-2 with TRBJ2-5; 9 positions match TRBD2. With 4 bases clipped from V and 7 bases from J, the junction kept 13 bases outside the gene matches. CDR1 and CDR2 (germline): SGHAT, FQNNGV. The CDR3 contains 16 residues. CDR3 protein: CASSSPLASGERTQYF. CDR3 sequence (DNA): TGTGCCAGCAGCTCACCCTTAGCTAGCGGGGAGCGGACCCAGTACTTC.

This chain links TRBV2 with TRBJ2-7, with 7 bases aligning to TRBD1. The CDR3 runs to 16 residues. Germline lookup yields CDR1 SNHLY and CDR2 FYNNEI. V was pared by 10 bases and J by 0 bases, with 15 bases of the junction left unmatched. The CDR3 DNA sequence: TGTGCCACCCGGCAGGGGGAAACCTTCTACTCCTACGAGCAGTACTTC. This sequence encodes CATRQGETFYSYEQYF.

This chain connects TRBV7-8 to TRBJ1-1; 7 bases fit TRBD1. This CDR3 has 16 amino acids. Germline loops: CDR1 SGHVS, CDR2 FQNEAQ. J lost 7 bases, V lost 4 bases, and 15 bases had no gene match. For the CDR3, the DNA is TGTGCCAGCAGCTCCCGACAGGGAGGGTTCGCGGTTGAAGCTTTCTTT. This translates into CASSSRQGGFAVEAFF.

In its sample, this clone was seen a few times. V usage is TRBV4-3 and J usage is TRBJ1-6; no firm D call. Per germline, CDR1 LGHNA and CDR2 YSLEER. The CDR3 spans 15 residues. V gave up 1 base and J gave up 6 bases, with 10 bases separating them. CDR3 sequence (DNA): TGCGCCAGCAGCCAAGCGTGGTATGGTAATTCACCCCTCCACTTT. The encoded protein is CASSQAWYGNSPLHF.

The chain links TRBV25-1 to TRBJ2-4, with a weak D call TRBD2 (5 bases). Trimming left V 2 bases short and J 4 bases short, with 6 bases between. Germline V gene lookup returns CDR1 MGHDK and CDR2 SYGVNS. This CDR3 is 13 amino acids long. Here the CDR3 reads CASSEGGKNIQYF. The CDR3 nucleotides read TGTGCCAGCAGTGAAGGCGGGAAAAACATTCAGTACTTC.

The chain couples TRBV4-1 to TRBJ2-2; D gene ambiguous. CDR3 length: 16 residues. CDR1 is MGHRA and CDR2 is YSYEKL in the germline V gene. Trimming cost V 2 bases and J 5 bases, with 15 bases left between them. The CDR3 nucleotides are TGCGCCAGCAGCCAACAAAATCTAATAGGGACCGGGGAGCTGTTTTTT. Protein: CASSQQNLIGTGELFF.

This clone was counted a few times. V usage is TRBV2 and J usage is TRBJ2-7; no clear D. This CDR3 has 13 amino acids. V was pared by 6 bases and J by 0 bases, with 9 bases between. Germline V gene sequence: CDR1 SNHLY, CDR2 FYNNEI. The CDR3 reads CASSPRVSYEQYF. The CDR3 coding sequence is TGTGCCAGCAGCCCTAGGGTCTCCTACGAGCAGTACTTC.

The chain uses TRBV10-3 and TRBJ2-1, with 9 positions matching TRBD2. Germline CDR1 and CDR2: ENHRY and SYGVKD. The CDR3 length is 18 residues. The V gene end was trimmed by 3 bases and the J gene end by 4 bases; junction bases not matched to a gene: 13. The CDR3 is CAISDPTGTSSQYNEQFF. CDR3 DNA sequence: TGTGCCATCAGTGACCCTACCGGGACTAGCTCCCAGTACAATGAGCAGTTCTTC.

The chain uses TRBV6-6 and TRBJ1-1; 10 nucleotides match TRBD1. Germline CDR1 MNHNY, CDR2 SVGAGI (reference sequence). Trimming at V came to 2 bases and at J to 7 bases, leaving 4 bases not matched to a gene. The CDR3 covers 14 residues. The CDR3 here is CASSYRGQGHEAFF. CDR3 bases: TGTGCCAGCAGTTACCGGGGACAGGGGCATGAAGCTTTCTTT.

CDR3 loop: CASSLGQRGGLDTQYF. The CDR3 DNA follows: TGTGCCAGCAGCTTGGGGCAGCGGGGGGGCTTAGATACGCAGTATTTT. The rearrangement uses TRBV5-4 and TRBJ2-3, with TRBD2 matching 10 bases. The trim removed 0 bases at V and 5 bases at J, leaving 6 bases unmatched. Germline V gives CDR1 SGHNT, CDR2 YYREEE (reference sequence). The CDR3 totals 16 residues.

The chain links TRBV7-2 to TRBJ1-2; no definite D call. This CDR3 comprises 15 residues. Germline V CDR1 and CDR2: SGHTA, FQGNSA. Trimming stripped 10 bases from V and 2 bases from J, with 20 bases between. The CDR3 reads CANRDIRGQNYGYTF. Written as DNA, the CDR3 is TGTGCCAACAGAGATATAAGAGGGCAGAACTATGGCTACACCTTC.

The rearrangement uses TRBV5-4 and TRBJ1-2; 7 bases line up with TRBD1. Losses at the gene ends were 4 bases for V and 2 bases for J; bases not matched to a gene: 8. Germline CDR1 reads SGHNT; CDR2 reads YYREEE (reference sequence). This CDR3 contains 15 residues. The CDR3 loop reads CASSAQRQGNYGYTF. The CDR3, as DNA: TGTGCCAGCAGCGCCCAACGACAGGGAAACTATGGCTACACCTTC.

The rearrangement links TRBV4-3 to TRBJ1-1; possible D gene TRBD1, 6 bases. This CDR3 comprises 18 residues. The V end was cut by 0 bases, the J end by 1 base, with 18 bases between. Germline CDR1 LGHNA, CDR2 YSLEER. The CDR3 nucleotides are TGCGCCAGCAGCCAAGATTTCGGTCCCTGGGGACAGAACACTGAAGCTTTCTTT. Amino acids: CASSQDFGPWGQNTEAFF.

This clone was detected only a few times. The rearrangement uses TRBV6-1 and TRBJ2-5, with 11 bases that match TRBD2. The germline CDR1 and CDR2 sequences are MNHNS and SASEGT. V was clipped by 2 bases and J by 1 base; unmatched bases: 3. The CDR3 consists of 16 residues. In DNA form, the CDR3 reads TGTGCCAGCAGTGAACTAGCGGGGGGACCCCAAGAGACCCAGTACTTC. This gives the protein CASSELAGGPQETQYF.

The chain carries TRBV2 and TRBJ1-2; D is ambiguous. The germline CDR1 and CDR2 sequences are SNHLY and FYNNEI. V lost 3 bases, J lost 3 bases, and 11 bases lay in between. CDR3 length: 14 amino acids. CDR3 coding DNA: TGTGCCAGCAGTGATAGGATACTCCACTATGGCTACACCTTC. Encoded protein: CASSDRILHYGYTF.

This clone is judged medium-sized. The chain links TRBV7-2 to TRBJ2-5; D is ambiguous. The CDR3 is 13 amino acids. With 2 bases removed from V and 2 bases from J, the gap between germline ends came to 6 bases. Germline V gene lookup returns CDR1 SGHTA and CDR2 FQGNSA. CDR3 region: CASSLNRQETQYF. The DNA of the CDR3 is TGTGCCAGCAGCTTAAACAGACAAGAGACCCAGTACTTC.

This chain uses TRBV7-3 with TRBJ2-6; D tentatively fits TRBD1 or TRBD2 (7 bases each). V was cut by 2 bases and J by 2 bases, with 13 bases left in between. Germline V gene data show CDR1 as SGHTA and CDR2 as FQGTGA. This CDR3 comprises 17 residues. The CDR3, as DNA: TGTGCCAGCAGCTTAGTGGGAGGGGGCACTGGGGCCAACGTCCTGACTTTC. The encoded protein is CASSLVGGGTGANVLTF.

The chain recombines TRBV7-2 with TRBJ2-5; 9 nucleotides line up with TRBD2. The germline gives CDR1 SGHTA, CDR2 FQGNSA. The CDR3 totals 17 residues. The V segment lost 4 bases and the J segment 4 bases; nucleotides outside the gene matches: 13. The chain's CDR3 is CASSSLLSGGNLETQYF. CDR3 DNA: TGTGCCAGCAGCTCCTTGCTTAGCGGGGGTAATCTAGAGACCCAGTACTTC.

The V and J genes are TRBV5-4 and TRBJ1-2, with a possible D match to TRBD1 (5 bases). V gave up 3 bases and J gave up 8 bases, with 17 bases separating them. Germline loops: CDR1 SGHNT, CDR2 YYREEE (reference sequence). The CDR3 consists of 14 residues. The CDR3 loop reads CASSSAGEPPGYTF. The CDR3 DNA sequence: TGTGCCAGCAGCTCCGCGGGGGAACCTCCGGGCTACACCTTC.

V gene TRBV7-2 combines with J gene TRBJ2-7; D call uncertain. The CDR3 loop spans 11 amino acids. V was pared by 1 base and J by 9 bases, with 7 bases between. CDR1 SGHTA and CDR2 FQGNSA come from the germline V gene. The CDR3 spells CASSLGSAQYF. The CDR3 DNA is TGTGCCAGCAGCTTAGGGTCAGCGCAGTACTTC.

This clone has only one observation. CDR3 in amino acids: CRPQGGIEAFF. The CDR3 DNA is TGCAGGCCCCAGGGGGGGATTGAAGCTTTCTTT. The V call is TRBV20-1, the J call TRBJ1-1; 7 bases are a match to TRBD1. The CDR3 loop spans 11 amino acids. Germline V gene sequence: CDR1 DFQATT, CDR2 SNEGSKA (reference sequence).

This clone was counted only a few times. J is TRBJ1-1 and V is TRBV4-1; D is possibly TRBD1 (5 bases). The CDR3 spans 14 residues. Trimming removed 4 bases from V and 6 bases from J, with 15 bases in between. Germline CDR1 is MGHRA and CDR2 is YSYEKL. CDR3 in amino acids: CASSRIGGGSEAFF. In nucleotides, the CDR3 is TGCGCCAGCAGCCGGATCGGGGGGGGATCTGAAGCTTTCTTT.

The chain couples TRBV6-5 to TRBJ1-2, with D unclear. V lost 6 bases and J 4 bases, leaving 12 bases between the germline ends. The CDR3 is 13 amino acids. Germline assignment: CDR1 MNHEY and CDR2 SVGAGI. The CDR3 reads CASSGPATYGYTF. DNA for the CDR3: TGTGCCAGCAGCGGGCCCGCCACCTATGGCTACACCTTC.

The chain recombines TRBV4-3 with TRBJ1-3; unclear D gene. The CDR3 runs to 15 residues. The ends were cut back, 4 bases at V and 4 bases at J, with 14 bases in the middle. CDR1 is LGHNA, CDR2 YSLEER, per germline. CDR3 amino acids: CASSLHRVPGNTIYF. The CDR3, as DNA: TGCGCCAGCAGCCTCCACCGCGTCCCCGGAAACACCATATATTTT.

The CDR3 sequence is CASSIHWDQPQHF. The CDR3 bases are TGTGCCAGTAGTATTCACTGGGATCAGCCCCAGCATTTT. The chain has TRBV19 and TRBJ1-5; D remains ambiguous. The CDR3 length is 13 residues. Germline lookup yields CDR1 LNHDA and CDR2 SQIVND (reference sequence). The ends were cut back, 3 bases at V and 5 bases at J, with 8 bases in the middle.

This chain connects TRBV6-5 to TRBJ2-3; D tentatively reads TRBD1 or TRBD2 (6 bases each). CDR1 and CDR2 (germline): MNHEY, SVGAGI. With 2 bases removed from V and 3 bases from J, the gap between germline ends came to 15 bases. This CDR3 contains 16 residues. CDR3 bases: TGTGCCAGCAGTTACCTTAGGGGGGAGGTAACAGATACGCAGTATTTT. The encoded protein is CASSYLRGEVTDTQYF.

The chain links TRBV27 to TRBJ2-1, with TRBD2 as a possible D gene (6 bases). Germline values: CDR1 MNHEY, CDR2 SMNVEV (reference sequence). Deletions cut 5 bases from V and 1 base from J, with 12 bases between. The CDR3 totals 15 residues. The CDR3 DNA follows: TGTGCCAGCAGTCCGGAGACTAGTTCCTACAATGAGCAGTTCTTC. Amino acids: CASSPETSSYNEQFF.

V is TRBV7-2 and J is TRBJ2-7; D possibly uses TRBD1 or TRBD2 (6 bases each). This CDR3 has 15 amino acids. CDR1 and CDR2 from the germline V gene are SGHTA and FQGNSA. V dropped 2 bases and J dropped 2 bases, with 13 bases sitting between them. In DNA, the CDR3 is TGTGCCAGCAGCTTAATCGGTGGGGGGCCCTACGAGCAGTACTTC. This codes for CASSLIGGGPYEQYF.

The genes are TRBV18 and TRBJ1-2; a weak D match, TRBD1 (5 bases). V was shortened by 2 bases and J by 3 bases, with 7 bases between the two germline ends. CDR3 size: 13 residues. The germline V gene encodes CDR1 KGHSH and CDR2 LQKENI. CDR3 amino acids: CASSPRQHYGYTF. CDR3 in DNA: TGTGCCAGCTCACCAAGACAGCACTATGGCTACACCTTC.

This rearrangement joins TRBV27 to TRBJ1-6, with D uncertain. V lost 6 bases, J lost 5 bases, and 17 bases lay in between. The V gene's germline CDR1 is MNHEY and CDR2 SMNVEV (reference sequence). The CDR3 is 16 amino acids. This CDR3 is CASRPGPPKDNSPLHF. As DNA, the CDR3 is TGTGCCAGCAGACCCGGACCCCCGAAGGATAATTCACCCCTCCACTTT.